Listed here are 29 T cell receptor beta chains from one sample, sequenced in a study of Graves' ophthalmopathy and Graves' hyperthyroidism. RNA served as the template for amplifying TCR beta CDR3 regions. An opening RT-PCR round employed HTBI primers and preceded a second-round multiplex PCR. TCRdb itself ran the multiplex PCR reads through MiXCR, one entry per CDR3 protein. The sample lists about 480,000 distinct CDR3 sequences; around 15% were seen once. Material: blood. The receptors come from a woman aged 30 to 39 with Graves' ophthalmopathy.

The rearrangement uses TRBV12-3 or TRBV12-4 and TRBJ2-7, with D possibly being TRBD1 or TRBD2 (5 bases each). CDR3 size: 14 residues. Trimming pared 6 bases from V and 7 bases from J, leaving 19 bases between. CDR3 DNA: TGTGCCAGCAGCCTGGGGCCAGGGAGAGGAGAGCAGTACTTC. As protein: CASSLGPGRGEQYF.

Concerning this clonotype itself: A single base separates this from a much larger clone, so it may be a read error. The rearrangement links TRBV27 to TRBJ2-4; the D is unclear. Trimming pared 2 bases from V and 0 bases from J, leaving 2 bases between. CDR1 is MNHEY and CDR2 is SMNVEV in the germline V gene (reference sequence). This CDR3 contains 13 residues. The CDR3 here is CASSLLAKNIQYF. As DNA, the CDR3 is TGTGCCAGCAGTTTACTAGCCAAAAACATTCAGTACTTC.

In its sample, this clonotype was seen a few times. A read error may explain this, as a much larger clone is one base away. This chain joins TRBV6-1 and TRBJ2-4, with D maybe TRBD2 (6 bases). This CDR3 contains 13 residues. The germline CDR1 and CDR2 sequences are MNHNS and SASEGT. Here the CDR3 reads CATQRLEGNIKYF. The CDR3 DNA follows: TGTGCCACTCAAAGACTGGAGGGAAACATTAAGTACTTC.

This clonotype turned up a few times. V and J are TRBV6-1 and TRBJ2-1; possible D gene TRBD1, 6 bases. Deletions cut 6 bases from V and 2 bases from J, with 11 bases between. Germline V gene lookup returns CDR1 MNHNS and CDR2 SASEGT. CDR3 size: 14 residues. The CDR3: CASRSQGAYNEQFF. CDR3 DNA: TGTGCCAGCAGATCACAGGGTGCCTACAATGAGCAGTTCTTC.

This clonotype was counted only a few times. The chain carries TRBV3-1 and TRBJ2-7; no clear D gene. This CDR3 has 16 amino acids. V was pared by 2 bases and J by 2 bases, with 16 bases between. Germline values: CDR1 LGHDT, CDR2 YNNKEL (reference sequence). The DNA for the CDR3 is TGTGCCAGCAGCCAAACGGCCCAGCCCCCTCCCTACGAGCAGTACTTC. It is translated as CASSQTAQPPPYEQYF.

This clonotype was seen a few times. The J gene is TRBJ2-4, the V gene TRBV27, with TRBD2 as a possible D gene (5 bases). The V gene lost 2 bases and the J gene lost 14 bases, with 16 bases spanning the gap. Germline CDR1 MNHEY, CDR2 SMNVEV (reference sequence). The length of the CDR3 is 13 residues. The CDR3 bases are TGTGCCAGCAGTTTAACTAGGATCTCGATTAAGTACTTC. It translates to CASSLTRISIKYF.

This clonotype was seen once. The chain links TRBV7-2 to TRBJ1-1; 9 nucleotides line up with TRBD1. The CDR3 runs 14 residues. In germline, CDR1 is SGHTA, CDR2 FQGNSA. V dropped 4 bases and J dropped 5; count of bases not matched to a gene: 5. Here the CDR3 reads CASSSYRGHTEAFF. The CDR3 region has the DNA TGTGCCAGCAGCTCGTACAGGGGGCATACTGAAGCTTTCTTT.

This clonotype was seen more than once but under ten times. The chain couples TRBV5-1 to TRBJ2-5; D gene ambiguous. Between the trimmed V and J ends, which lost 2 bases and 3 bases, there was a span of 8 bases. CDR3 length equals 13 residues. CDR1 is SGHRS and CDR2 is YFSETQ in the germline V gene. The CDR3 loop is CASSFRPKETQYF. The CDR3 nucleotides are TGCGCCAGCAGCTTTCGACCCAAAGAGACCCAGTACTTC. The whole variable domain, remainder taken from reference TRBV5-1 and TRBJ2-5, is KAGVTQTPRYLIKTRGQQVTLSCSPISGHRSVSWYQQTPGQGLQFLFEYFSETQRNKGNFPGRFSGRQFSNSRSEMNVSTLELGDSALYLCASSFRPKETQYFGPGTRLLVL.

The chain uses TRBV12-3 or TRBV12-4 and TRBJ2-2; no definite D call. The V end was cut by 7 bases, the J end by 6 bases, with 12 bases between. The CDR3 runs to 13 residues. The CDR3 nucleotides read TGTGCCAGCAAACCTCCCAGCGCCGGGGAGCTGTTTTTT. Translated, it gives CASKPPSAGELFF.

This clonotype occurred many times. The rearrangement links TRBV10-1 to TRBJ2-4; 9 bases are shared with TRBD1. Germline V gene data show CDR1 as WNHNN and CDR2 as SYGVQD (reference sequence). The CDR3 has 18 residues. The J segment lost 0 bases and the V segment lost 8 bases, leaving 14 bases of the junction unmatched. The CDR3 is CASYETGGSEIAKNIQYF. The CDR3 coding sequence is TGCGCCAGCTACGAGACAGGGGGATCGGAGATAGCCAAAAACATTCAGTACTTC.

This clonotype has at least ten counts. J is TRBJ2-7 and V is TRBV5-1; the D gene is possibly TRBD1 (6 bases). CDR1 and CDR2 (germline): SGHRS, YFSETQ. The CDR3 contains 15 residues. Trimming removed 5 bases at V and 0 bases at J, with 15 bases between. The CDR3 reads CASSHTPGHSYEQYF. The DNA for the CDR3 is TGCGCCAGCAGTCATACGCCGGGACACTCCTACGAGCAGTACTTC.

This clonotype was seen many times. The CDR3 bases are TGTGCCACCAGTGATTTGGGCGGGGGTATGAGCAATCAGCCCCAGCATTTT. This translates into CATSDLGGGMSNQPQHF. The chain is built from TRBV24-1 and TRBJ1-5; TRBD1 might be the D (5 bases). Germline values: CDR1 KGHDR, CDR2 SFDVKD. The CDR3 spans 17 residues. Deletions cut 0 bases from V and 1 base from J, with 12 bases between.

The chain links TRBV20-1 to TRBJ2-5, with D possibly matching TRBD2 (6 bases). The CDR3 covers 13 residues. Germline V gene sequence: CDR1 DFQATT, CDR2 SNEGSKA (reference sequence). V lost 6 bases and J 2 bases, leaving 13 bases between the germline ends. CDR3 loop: CSADPGLQETQYF. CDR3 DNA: TGCAGTGCCGATCCGGGACTGCAAGAGACCCAGTACTTC.

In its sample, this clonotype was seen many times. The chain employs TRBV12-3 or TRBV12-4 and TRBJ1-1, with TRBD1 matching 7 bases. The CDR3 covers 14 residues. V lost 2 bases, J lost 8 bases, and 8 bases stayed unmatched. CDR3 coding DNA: TGTGCCAGCAGTTTATACCCGGGACAGACCGAAGCTTTCTTT. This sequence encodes CASSLYPGQTEAFF.

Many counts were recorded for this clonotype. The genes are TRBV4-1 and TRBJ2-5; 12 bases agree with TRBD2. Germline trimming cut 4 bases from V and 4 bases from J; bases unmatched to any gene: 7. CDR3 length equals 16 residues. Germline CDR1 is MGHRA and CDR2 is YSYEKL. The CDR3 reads CASSPPSGRAGETQYF. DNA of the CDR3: TGCGCCAGCAGCCCCCCTAGCGGGAGGGCCGGAGAGACCCAGTACTTC.

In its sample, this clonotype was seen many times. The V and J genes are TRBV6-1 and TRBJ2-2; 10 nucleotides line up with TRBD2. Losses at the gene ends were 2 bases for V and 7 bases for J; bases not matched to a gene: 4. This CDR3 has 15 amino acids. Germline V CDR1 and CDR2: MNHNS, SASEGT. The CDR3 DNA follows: TGTGCCAGCAGTGAACTGATAGCGGGAGGCGGGGAGCTGTTTTTT. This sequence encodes CASSELIAGGGELFF.

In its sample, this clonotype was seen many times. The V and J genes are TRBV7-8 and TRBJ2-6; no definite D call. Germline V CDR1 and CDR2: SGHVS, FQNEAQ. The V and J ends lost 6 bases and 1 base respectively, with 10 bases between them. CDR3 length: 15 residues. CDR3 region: CASRNTPSGANVLTF. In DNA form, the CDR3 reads TGTGCCAGCAGAAATACACCGTCTGGGGCCAACGTCCTGACTTTC.

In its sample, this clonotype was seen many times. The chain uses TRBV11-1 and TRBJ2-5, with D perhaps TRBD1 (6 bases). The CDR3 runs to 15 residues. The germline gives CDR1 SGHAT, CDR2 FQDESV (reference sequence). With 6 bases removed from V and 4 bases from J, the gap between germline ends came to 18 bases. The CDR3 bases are TGTGCCAGCAGGAATACCGTTACAGGGCGAGAGACCCAGTACTTC. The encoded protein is CASRNTVTGRETQYF.

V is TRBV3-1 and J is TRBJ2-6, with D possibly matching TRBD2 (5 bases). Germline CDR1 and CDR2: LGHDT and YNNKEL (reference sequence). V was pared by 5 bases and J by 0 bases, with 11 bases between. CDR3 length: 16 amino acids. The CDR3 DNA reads TGTGCCAGCAGCACCTGGAGGAGCTCTGGGGCCAACGTCCTGACTTTC. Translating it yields CASSTWRSSGANVLTF.

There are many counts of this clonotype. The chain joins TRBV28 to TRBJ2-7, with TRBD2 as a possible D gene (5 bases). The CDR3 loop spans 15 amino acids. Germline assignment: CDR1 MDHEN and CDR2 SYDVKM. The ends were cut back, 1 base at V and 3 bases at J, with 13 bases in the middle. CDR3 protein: CASSLFGEPGYEQYF. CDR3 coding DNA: TGTGCCAGCAGTTTATTCGGGGAACCAGGCTACGAGCAGTACTTC.

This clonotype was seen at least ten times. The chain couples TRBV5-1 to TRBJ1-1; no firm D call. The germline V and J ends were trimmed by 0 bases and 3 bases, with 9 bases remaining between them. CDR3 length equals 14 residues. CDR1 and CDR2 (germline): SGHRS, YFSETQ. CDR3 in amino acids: CASSLGQLDTEAFF. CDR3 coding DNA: TGCGCCAGCAGCTTGGGACAACTCGACACTGAAGCTTTCTTT.

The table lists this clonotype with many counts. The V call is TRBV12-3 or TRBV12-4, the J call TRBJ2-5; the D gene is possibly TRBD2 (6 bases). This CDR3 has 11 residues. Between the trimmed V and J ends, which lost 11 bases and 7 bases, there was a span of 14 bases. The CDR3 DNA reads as TGTGCCTCCGCATCCGGGGGGACCCAGTACTTC. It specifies CASASGGTQYF.

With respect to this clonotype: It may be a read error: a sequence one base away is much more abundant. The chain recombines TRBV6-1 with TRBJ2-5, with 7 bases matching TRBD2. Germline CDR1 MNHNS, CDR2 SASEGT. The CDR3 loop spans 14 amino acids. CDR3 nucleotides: TGTGCCAGCAGGGCCGACGGGGGGAGAGAGACCAAGTACTTC. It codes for CASRADGGRETKYF.

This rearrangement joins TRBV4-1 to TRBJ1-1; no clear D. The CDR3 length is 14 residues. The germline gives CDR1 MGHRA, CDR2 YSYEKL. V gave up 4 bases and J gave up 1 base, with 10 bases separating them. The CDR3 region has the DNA TGCGCCAGCAGCCGCGCTCTTGAGAACACTGAAGCTTTCTTT. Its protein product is CASSRALENTEAFF.

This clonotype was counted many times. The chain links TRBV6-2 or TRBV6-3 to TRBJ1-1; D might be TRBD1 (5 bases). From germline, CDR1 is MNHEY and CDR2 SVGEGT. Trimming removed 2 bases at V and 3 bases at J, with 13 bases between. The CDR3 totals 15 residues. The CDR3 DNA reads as TGTGCCAGCAGTTACCGGTTTGGGGGGGACACTGAAGCTTTCTTT. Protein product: CASSYRFGGDTEAFF.

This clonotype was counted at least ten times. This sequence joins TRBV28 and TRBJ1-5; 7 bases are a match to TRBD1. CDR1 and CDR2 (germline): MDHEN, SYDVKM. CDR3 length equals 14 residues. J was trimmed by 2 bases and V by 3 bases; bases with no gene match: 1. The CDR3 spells CASSFQGGNQPQHF. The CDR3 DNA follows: TGTGCCAGCAGTTTTCAGGGGGGCAATCAGCCCCAGCATTTT.

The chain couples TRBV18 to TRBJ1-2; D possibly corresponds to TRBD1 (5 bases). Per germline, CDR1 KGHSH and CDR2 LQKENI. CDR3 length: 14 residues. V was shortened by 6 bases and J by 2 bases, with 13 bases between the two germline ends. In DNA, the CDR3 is TGTGCCAGCTCGCCGGGGCCAGAGAACTATGGCTACACCTTC. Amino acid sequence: CASSPGPENYGYTF.

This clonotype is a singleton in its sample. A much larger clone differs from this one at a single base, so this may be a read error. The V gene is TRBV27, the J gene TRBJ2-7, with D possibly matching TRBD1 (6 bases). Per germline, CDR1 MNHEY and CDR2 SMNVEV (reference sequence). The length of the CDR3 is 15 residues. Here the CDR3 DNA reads TGTGCCAGCAGTTTATCGGTGCAGGGGTTCTACGAGCAGTGCTTC. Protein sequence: CASSLSVQGFYEQCF.

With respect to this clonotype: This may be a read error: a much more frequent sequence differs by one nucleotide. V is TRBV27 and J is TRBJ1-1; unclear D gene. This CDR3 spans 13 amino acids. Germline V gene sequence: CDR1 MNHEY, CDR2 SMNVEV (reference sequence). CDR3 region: CASSSHINTEALF. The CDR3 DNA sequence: TGTGCCAGCAGCTCTCACATAAACACTGAAGCTCTCTTT.